Shown below are 4 T cell receptor beta chains from a single sample sequenced in a study of metastatic and nonmetastatic thyroid tumors. MiXCR re-clonotyped the PCR reads for TCRdb. Of around 25,000 clones listed, 20% to 30% are singletons. Not a single patient had been given any form of treatment at any point before undergoing thyroid surgery. The source material was blood. The receptors shown here come from a female donor with papillary thyroid cancer or a benign thyroid nodule (not recorded which). Some clones in this sample may be carry-over from other donors' samples.

This clone was observed many times. The V call is TRBV20-1, the J call TRBJ2-3, with TRBD2 identical over 11 bases. CDR3 length: 18 residues. The germline V gene encodes CDR1 DFQATT and CDR2 SNEGSKA (reference sequence). Trimming removed 2 bases from V and 7 bases from J; junction bases left unmatched: 17. CDR3 sequence: CSARPRVAGGPLGNTQYF. DNA of the CDR3: TGCAGTGCTAGACCCCGGGTAGCGGGAGGGCCGCTCGGGAATACGCAGTATTTT.

This clone was recorded at least ten times. This sequence joins TRBV5-6 and TRBJ2-7; D not resolved. Trimming took off 0 bases at V and 5 bases at J, with 18 bases between the two ends. The CDR3 has 16 amino acids. Germline CDR1 SGHDT, CDR2 YYEEEE. Here the CDR3 reads CASSLEGPVSVHEQYF. The CDR3 nucleotides read TGTGCCAGCAGCTTGGAGGGTCCAGTGTCTGTGCACGAGCAGTACTTC.

The chain recombines TRBV6-2 or TRBV6-3 with TRBJ2-3; maybe TRBD2 (6 bases). V lost 2 bases to trimming and J lost 2 bases, with 14 bases between them. There are 16 residues in the CDR3. Germline loops: CDR1 MNHEY, CDR2 SVGEGT. CDR3 DNA sequence: TGTGCCAGCAGTTACCAGCAGGCTAGCGCCACAGATACGCAGTATTTT. Translation gives CASSYQQASATDTQYF.

This clone was recorded at least ten times. The CDR3 region is CASSLGWRQVLPFF. For the CDR3, the DNA is TGTGCCAGCAGCTTAGGGTGGAGGCAGGTCCTCCCGTTCTTC. The chain combines TRBV7-8 with TRBJ2-1; weak D call: TRBD2 (5 bases). The germline V gene has CDR1 SGHVS and CDR2 FQNEAQ. This CDR3 region has 14 residues. V was trimmed by 1 base and J by 15 bases, leaving 19 bases between them.